One T cell receptor (beta chain) is described in this entry. The data belong to a study of blood T cell repertoires in COVID-19. Background on the study: Acute-phase and convalescent COVID-19 samples originated in the United States, Italy and Spain. Sources were T cells, B-cell-depleted T cells, or PBMCs; the material itself was cDNA or gDNA.

Followed over time, Seattle patients had been enrolled while infection was active. Study processing details: Reference gene primer amplification gave nucleated cell count estimates. Measured with immunoSEQ multiplex PCR; TCRdb has only the in-frame clones, and not every one. V and J calls and clone size are those listed in that table; D and trimming were worked out from the DNA. The sample includes approximately 210,000 clones, roughly 84% of them seen just once. Looked up from germline, CDR1 is SGHTA and CDR2 is FQGNSA. V was trimmed by 6 bases and J by 1 base, leaving 15 bases between them. The CDR3 has 16 amino acids.

This TCR was sampled from an elderly woman with COVID-19, enrolled during active disease. V is TRBV7-2 and J is TRBJ2-2; D perhaps matches TRBD2 (6 bases). Sequenced material: peripheral blood. CDR3 nucleotides: TGTGCCAGCAGACGGGGGACTTCCCTGAACACCGGGGAGCTGTTTTTT. This codes for CASRRGTSLNTGELFF.